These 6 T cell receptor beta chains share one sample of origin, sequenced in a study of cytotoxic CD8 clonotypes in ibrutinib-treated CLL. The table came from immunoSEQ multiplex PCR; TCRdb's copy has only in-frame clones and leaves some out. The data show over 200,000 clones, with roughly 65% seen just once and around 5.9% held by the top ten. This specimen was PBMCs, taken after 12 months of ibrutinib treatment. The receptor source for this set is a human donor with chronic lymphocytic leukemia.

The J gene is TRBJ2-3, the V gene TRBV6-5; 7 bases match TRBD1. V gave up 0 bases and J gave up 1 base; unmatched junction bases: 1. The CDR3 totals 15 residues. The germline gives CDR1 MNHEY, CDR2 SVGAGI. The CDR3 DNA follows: TGTGCCAGCAGTTACTCAGGGGGCGGCACAGATACGCAGTATTTT. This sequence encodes CASSYSGGGTDTQYF.

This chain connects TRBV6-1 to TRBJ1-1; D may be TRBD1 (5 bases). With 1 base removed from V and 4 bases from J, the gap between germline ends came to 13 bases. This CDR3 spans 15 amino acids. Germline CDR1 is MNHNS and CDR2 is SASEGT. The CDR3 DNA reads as TGTGCCAGCAGTGAAGGTTCCCTTAGGGGCACTGAAGCTTTCTTT. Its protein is CASSEGSLRGTEAFF.

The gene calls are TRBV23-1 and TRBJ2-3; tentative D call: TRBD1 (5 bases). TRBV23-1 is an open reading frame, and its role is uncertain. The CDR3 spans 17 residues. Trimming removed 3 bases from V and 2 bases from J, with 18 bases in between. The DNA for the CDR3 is TGCGCCAGCAGTCATCACAGAGTGGGGCCGGTCACAGATACGCAGTATTTT. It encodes CASSHHRVGPVTDTQYF.

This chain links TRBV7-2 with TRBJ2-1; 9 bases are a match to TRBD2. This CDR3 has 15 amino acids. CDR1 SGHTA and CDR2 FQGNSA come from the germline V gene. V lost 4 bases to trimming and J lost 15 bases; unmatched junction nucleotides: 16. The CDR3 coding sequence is TGTGCCAGCAGCTCCTCGATCGGTAGCGGGGGCCGGCTGTTCTTC. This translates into CASSSSIGSGGRLFF.

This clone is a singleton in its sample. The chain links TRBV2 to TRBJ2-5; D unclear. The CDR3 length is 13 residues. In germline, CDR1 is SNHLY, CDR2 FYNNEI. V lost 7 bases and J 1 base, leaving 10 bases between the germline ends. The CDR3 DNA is TGTGCCAGCACCGGTTCATTCCAAGAGACCCAGTACTTC. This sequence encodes CASTGSFQETQYF.

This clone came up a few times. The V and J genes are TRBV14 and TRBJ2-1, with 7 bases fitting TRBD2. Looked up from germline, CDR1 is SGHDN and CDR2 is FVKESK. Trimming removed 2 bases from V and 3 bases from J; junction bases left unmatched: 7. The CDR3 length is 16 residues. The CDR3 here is CASSQSGAGNYNEQFF. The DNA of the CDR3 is TGTGCCAGCAGCCAATCGGGAGCGGGGAACTACAATGAGCAGTTCTTC.